Listed here are 17 T cell receptor beta chains from one sample, sequenced in a study of T cell clonotyping in hematopoietic cell transplantation. The assay was immunoSEQ multiplex PCR, and TCRdb's table has in-frame clones only and misses some. This sample has some 28,000 clones, with about four fifths found just once. Regarding time point: recipient sample about 28 days before transplant, after cytoreduction. Material: peripheral blood mononuclear cells, obtained before stem cell transplant. All receptors come from a man aged 35 to 55 with acute myeloid leukemia. Some clones in this sample may be carry-over from other donors' samples.

CDR3 in amino acids: CASSEVSSGPQTQYF. The CDR3 bases are TGTGCCAGCAGTGAAGTATCGTCGGGGCCACAGACCCAGTACTTC. The chain combines TRBV6-1 with TRBJ2-5, with D perhaps matching TRBD1 or TRBD2 (5 bases each). The CDR3 contains 15 residues. The germline V gene encodes CDR1 MNHNS and CDR2 SASEGT. V lost 1 base and J 6 bases, leaving 15 bases between the germline ends.

The chain couples TRBV7-8 to TRBJ2-7; D is undetermined. There are 12 residues in the CDR3. Germline-derived CDR1 and CDR2 are SGHVS and FQNEAQ. The germline V and J ends were trimmed by 2 bases and 3 bases, with 5 bases remaining between them. In DNA form, the CDR3 reads TGTGCCAGCAGCTTATTCGGCTACGAGCAGTACTTC. Translated, it gives CASSLFGYEQYF.

The rearrangement links TRBV5-1 to TRBJ2-3; D call uncertain. Looked up from germline, CDR1 is SGHRS and CDR2 is YFSETQ. The V and J ends lost 0 bases and 8 bases respectively, with 10 bases between them. The CDR3 sequence is 13 residues long. The CDR3: CASSLAPLSTQYF. The CDR3 DNA follows: TGCGCCAGCAGCTTGGCGCCCCTTAGTACGCAGTATTTT.

This clone was counted only a few times. The chain uses TRBV7-9 and TRBJ2-7, with a weak D call TRBD2 (6 bases). CDR1 and CDR2 (germline): SEHNR, FQNEAQ (reference sequence). The CDR3 extends over 16 amino acids. V gave up 1 base and J gave up 0 bases, with 13 bases separating them. Here the CDR3 reads CASSLGPGTGSYEQYF. In DNA, the CDR3 is TGTGCCAGCAGCTTAGGCCCCGGGACTGGCTCCTACGAGCAGTACTTC.

This clone was found once. The genes are TRBV4-2 and TRBJ2-7, with 8 bases fitting TRBD2. With 2 bases clipped from V and 0 bases from J, the junction kept 6 bases outside the gene matches. Germline CDR1 and CDR2: LGHNA and YNFKEQ. This CDR3 is built from 16 residues. The chain's CDR3 is CASSQYGGGYSYEQYF. The DNA of the CDR3 is TGTGCCAGCAGCCAATACGGCGGGGGGTACTCCTACGAGCAGTACTTC.

The chain carries TRBV10-3 and TRBJ1-3, with 7 bases matching TRBD1. This CDR3 contains 15 residues. The V gene end was trimmed by 6 bases and the J gene end by 3 bases; junction bases not matched to a gene: 8. Germline CDR1 ENHRY, CDR2 SYGVKD. The CDR3 spells CAIRRQGGLGNTIYF. The CDR3 DNA reads TGTGCCATCAGAAGACAGGGAGGACTTGGAAACACCATATATTTT.

The chain has TRBV11-3 and TRBJ1-2, with D hard to call. Trimming cost V 5 bases and J 3 bases, with 10 bases left between them. The germline gives CDR1 SGHNT, CDR2 YENEEA. The CDR3 extends over 13 amino acids. Written as DNA, the CDR3 is TGTGCCAGCAGCAAAAAAACGGACTATGGCTACACCTTC. This gives the protein CASSKKTDYGYTF.

The rearrangement links TRBV19 to TRBJ2-4; perhaps D is TRBD1 or TRBD2 (5 bases each). The CDR3 extends over 13 amino acids. The V gene's germline CDR1 is LNHDA and CDR2 SQIVND (reference sequence). V gave up 10 bases and J gave up 3 bases, with 13 bases separating them. The CDR3 DNA reads TGTGCCACCCAACTTGGGGGCAAAAACATTCAGTACTTC. As protein: CATQLGGKNIQYF.

This chain links TRBV29-1 with TRBJ2-1; possible D gene TRBD1, 6 bases. Germline loops: CDR1 SQVTM, CDR2 ANQGSEA. With 6 bases removed from V and 0 bases from J, the gap between germline ends came to 18 bases. The CDR3 contains 16 residues. CDR3 amino acids: CSVRMGASGSYNEQFF. As DNA, the CDR3 is TGCAGCGTCCGGATGGGGGCCTCGGGCTCCTACAATGAGCAGTTCTTC.

A word on this clone: Relative to the germline gene, one junction end is altered; a read error may explain this. This sequence joins TRBV6-5 and TRBJ2-7; 10 bases align to TRBD2. This CDR3 comprises 14 residues. CDR1 and CDR2 (germline): MNHEY, SVGAGI. CDR3 DNA sequence: TGTGCCAGCAGTTACGGACTAGCGGACTACGAGCAGTGCTTC. Translated, it gives CASSYGLADYEQCF.

The rearrangement uses TRBV6-1 and TRBJ2-1, with D uncertain. Germline CDR1 and CDR2: MNHNS and SASEGT. The CDR3 is 12 residues long. The V and J ends lost 8 bases and 4 bases respectively, with 9 bases between them. The CDR3 sequence: CASVISYNEQFF. The DNA of the CDR3 is TGTGCCAGCGTAATATCATACAATGAGCAGTTCTTC.

This clone was detected only a few times. This chain joins TRBV29-1 and TRBJ1-2; possibly TRBD1 for D (5 bases). The CDR3 has 13 amino acids. Germline CDR1 SQVTM, CDR2 ANQGSEA. The V end lost 7 bases, the J end lost 0 bases, and 12 bases lay between the germline ends. CDR3 in amino acids: CSATGIANYGYTF. CDR3 coding DNA: TGCAGCGCCACAGGAATAGCTAACTATGGCTACACCTTC.

This chain links TRBV7-8 with TRBJ2-2, with 7 nucleotides matching TRBD1. V shed 5 bases, J shed 2 bases, and the junction held 8 bases outside the gene matches. This CDR3 has 16 residues. Per germline, CDR1 SGHVS and CDR2 FQNEAQ. The CDR3 reads CASSRRGTVNTGELFF. As DNA, the CDR3 is TGTGCCAGCAGCAGAAGAGGGACAGTCAACACCGGGGAGCTGTTTTTT.

The V and J genes are TRBV9 and TRBJ2-5, with 9 bases fitting TRBD2. The CDR3 covers 14 residues. Germline V lookup: CDR1 SGDLS, CDR2 YYNGEE. V lost 0 bases, J lost 5 bases, and 2 bases stayed unmatched. The CDR3 loop reads CASSVGGLAETQYF. CDR3 in DNA: TGTGCCAGCAGCGTAGGGGGACTAGCTGAGACCCAGTACTTC.

CDR3 nucleotide sequence: TGTGCCTGGAGTTCTTTAGTGGGAGGGGGGGAGACCCAGTACTTC. Amino acids: CAWSSLVGGGETQYF. This chain joins TRBV30 and TRBJ2-5; a weak D match, TRBD2 (7 bases). Per the germline V gene, CDR1 is GTSNPN and CDR2 is SVGIG (reference sequence). This CDR3 has 15 amino acids. V lost 2 bases, J lost 5 bases, and 18 bases lay in between.

V is TRBV19 and J is TRBJ2-6, with no clear D. Germline V gives CDR1 LNHDA, CDR2 SQIVND (reference sequence). V was shortened by 4 bases and J by 0 bases, with 7 bases between the two germline ends. This CDR3 has 15 residues. CDR3 sequence: CASSSGVSGANVLTF. CDR3 sequence (DNA): TGTGCCAGTAGTAGTGGGGTCTCTGGGGCCAACGTCCTGACTTTC.

The rearrangement joins TRBV20-1 to TRBJ2-5; D gene uncertain. V was pared by 7 bases and J by 2 bases, with 8 bases between. The germline V gene has CDR1 DFQATT and CDR2 SNEGSKA (reference sequence). The CDR3 extends over 11 amino acids. Here the CDR3 DNA reads TGCAGTGTGGGCAGTCAAGAGACCCAGTACTTC. Its translation is CSVGSQETQYF.